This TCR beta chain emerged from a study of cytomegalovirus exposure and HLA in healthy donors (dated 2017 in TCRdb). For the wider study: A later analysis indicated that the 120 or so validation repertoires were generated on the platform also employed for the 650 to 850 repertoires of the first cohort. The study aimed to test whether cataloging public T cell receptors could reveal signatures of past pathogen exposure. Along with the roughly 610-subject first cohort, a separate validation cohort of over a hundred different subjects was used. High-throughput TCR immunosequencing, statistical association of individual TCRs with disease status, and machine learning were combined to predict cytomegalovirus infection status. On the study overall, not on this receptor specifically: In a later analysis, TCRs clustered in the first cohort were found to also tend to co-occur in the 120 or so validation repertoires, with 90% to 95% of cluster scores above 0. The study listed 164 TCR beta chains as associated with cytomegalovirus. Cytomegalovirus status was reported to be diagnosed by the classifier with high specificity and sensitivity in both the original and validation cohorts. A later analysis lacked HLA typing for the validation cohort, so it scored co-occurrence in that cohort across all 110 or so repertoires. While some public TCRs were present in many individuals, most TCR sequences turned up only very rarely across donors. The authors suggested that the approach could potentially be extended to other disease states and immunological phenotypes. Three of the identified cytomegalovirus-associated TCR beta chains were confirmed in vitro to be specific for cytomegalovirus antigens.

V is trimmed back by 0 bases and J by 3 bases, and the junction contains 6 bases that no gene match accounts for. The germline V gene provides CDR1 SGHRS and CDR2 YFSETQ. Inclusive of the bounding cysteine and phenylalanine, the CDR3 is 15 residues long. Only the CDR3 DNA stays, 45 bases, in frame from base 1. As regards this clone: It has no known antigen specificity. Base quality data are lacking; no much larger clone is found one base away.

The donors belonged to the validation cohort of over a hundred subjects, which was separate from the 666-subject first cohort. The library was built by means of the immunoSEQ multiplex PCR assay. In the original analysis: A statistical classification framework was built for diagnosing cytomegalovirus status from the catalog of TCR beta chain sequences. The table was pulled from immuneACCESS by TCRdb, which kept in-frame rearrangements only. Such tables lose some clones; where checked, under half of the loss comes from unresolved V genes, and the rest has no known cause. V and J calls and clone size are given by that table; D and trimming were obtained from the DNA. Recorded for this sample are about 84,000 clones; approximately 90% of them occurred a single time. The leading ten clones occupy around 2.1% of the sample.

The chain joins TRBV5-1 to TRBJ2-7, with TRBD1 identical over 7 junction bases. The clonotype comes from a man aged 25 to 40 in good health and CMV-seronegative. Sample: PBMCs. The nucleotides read TGCGCCAGCAGCTTGGTAGGGGGCGAAAACTACGAGCAGTACTTC. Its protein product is CASSLVGGENYEQYF.